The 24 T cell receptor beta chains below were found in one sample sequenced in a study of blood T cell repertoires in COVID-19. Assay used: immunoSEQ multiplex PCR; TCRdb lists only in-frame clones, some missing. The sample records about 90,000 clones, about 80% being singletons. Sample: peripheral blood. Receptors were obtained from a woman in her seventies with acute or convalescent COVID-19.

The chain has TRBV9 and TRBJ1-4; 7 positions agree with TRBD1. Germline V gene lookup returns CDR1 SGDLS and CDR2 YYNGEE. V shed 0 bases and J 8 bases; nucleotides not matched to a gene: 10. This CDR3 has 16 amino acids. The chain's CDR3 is CASSVGERTGFEKLFF. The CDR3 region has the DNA TGTGCCAGCAGCGTAGGGGAAAGGACAGGATTCGAAAAACTGTTTTTT.

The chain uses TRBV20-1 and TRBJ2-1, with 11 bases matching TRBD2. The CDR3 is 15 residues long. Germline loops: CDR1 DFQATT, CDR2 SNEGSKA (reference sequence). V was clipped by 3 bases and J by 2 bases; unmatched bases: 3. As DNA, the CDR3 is TGCAGTGCTAGTCCTAGCGGGGGGACCTACAATGAGCAGTTCTTC. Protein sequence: CSASPSGGTYNEQFF.

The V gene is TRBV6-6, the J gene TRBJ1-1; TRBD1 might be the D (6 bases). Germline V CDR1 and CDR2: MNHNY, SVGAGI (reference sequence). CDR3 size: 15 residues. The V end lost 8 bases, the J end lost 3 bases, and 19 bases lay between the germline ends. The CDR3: CASCRGILADTEAFF. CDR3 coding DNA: TGTGCCAGCTGCAGGGGTATTCTTGCGGACACTGAAGCTTTCTTT.

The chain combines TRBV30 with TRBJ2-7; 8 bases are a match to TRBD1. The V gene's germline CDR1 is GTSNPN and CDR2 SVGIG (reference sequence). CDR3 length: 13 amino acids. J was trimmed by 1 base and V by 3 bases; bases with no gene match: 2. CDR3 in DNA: TGTGCCTGGAGCTGGACAGGGTCCTACGAGCAGTACTTC. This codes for CAWSWTGSYEQYF.

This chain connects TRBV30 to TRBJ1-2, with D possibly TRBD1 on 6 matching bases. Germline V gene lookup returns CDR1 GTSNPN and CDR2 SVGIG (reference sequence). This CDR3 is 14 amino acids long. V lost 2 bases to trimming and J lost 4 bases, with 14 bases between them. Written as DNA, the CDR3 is TGTGCCTGGAGTTTGGGCAGGGGCGCCTATGGCTACACCTTC. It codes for CAWSLGRGAYGYTF.

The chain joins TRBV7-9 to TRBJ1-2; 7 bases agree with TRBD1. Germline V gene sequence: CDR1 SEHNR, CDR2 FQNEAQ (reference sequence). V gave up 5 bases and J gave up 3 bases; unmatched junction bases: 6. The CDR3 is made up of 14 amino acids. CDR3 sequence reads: CASSPRQGDYGYTF. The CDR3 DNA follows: TGTGCCAGCAGCCCACGGCAGGGGGACTATGGCTACACCTTC.

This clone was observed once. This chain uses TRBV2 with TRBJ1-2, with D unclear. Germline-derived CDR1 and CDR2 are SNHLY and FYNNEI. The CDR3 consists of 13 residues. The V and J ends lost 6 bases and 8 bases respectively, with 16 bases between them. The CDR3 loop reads CASRVGRAGGYTF. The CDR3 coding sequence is TGTGCCAGCAGAGTAGGGAGGGCTGGGGGCTACACCTTC.

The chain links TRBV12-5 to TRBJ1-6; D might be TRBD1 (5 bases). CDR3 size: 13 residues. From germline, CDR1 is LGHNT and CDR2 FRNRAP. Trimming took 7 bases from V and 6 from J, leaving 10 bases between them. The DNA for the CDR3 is TGTGCTAGTGCCTTCGGGGGTAATTCACCCCTCCACTTT. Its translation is CASAFGGNSPLHF.

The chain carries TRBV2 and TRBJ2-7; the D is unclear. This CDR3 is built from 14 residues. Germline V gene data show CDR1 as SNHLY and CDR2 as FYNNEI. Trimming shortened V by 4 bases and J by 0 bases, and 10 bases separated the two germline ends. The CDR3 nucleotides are TGTGCCAGCAGTGCCCGTGGGCACTCCTACGAGCAGTACTTC. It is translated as CASSARGHSYEQYF.

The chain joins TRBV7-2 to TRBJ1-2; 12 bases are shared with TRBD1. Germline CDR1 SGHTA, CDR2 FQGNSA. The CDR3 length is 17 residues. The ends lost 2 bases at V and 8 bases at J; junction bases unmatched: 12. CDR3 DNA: TGTGCCAGCAGCTTACCAGGACCGGGACAGGGGGCGAGGGGCTACACCTTC. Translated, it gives CASSLPGPGQGARGYTF.

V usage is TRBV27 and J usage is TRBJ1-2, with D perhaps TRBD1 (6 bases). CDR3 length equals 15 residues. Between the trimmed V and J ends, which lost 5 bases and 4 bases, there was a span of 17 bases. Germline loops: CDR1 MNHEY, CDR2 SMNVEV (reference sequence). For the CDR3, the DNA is TGTGCCAGCAGTCTATTGGGTTCAGGGGTCTATGGCTACACCTTC. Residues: CASSLLGSGVYGYTF.

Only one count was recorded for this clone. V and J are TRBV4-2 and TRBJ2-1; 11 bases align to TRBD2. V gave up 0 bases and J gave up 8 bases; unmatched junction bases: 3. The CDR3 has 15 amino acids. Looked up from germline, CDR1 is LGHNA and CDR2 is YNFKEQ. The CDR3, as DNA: TGTGCCAGCAGCCAAGAACTAGCGGGGGATCATGAGCAGTTCTTC. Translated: CASSQELAGDHEQFF.

In DNA form, the CDR3 reads TGTGCCTGGAGTTCCGGGGGGTTCGATGAGCAGTTCTTC. Translated: CAWSSGGFDEQFF. This chain joins TRBV30 and TRBJ2-1, with TRBD2 identical over 7 bases. The CDR3 has 13 amino acids. Germline-derived CDR1 and CDR2 are GTSNPN and SVGIG (reference sequence). The J segment lost 8 bases and the V segment lost 2 bases, leaving 6 bases of the junction unmatched.

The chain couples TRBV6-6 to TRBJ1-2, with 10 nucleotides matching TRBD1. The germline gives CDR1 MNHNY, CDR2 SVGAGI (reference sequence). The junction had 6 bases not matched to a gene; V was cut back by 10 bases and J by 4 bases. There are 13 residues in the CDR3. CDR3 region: CAIEDRGGYGYTF. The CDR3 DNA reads TGTGCCATCGAGGACAGGGGGGGCTATGGCTACACCTTC.

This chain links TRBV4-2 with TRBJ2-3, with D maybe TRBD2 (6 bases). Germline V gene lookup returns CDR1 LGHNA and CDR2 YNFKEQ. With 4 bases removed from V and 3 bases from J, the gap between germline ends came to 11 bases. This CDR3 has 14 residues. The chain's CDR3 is CASSRSAGTDTQYF. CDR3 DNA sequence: TGTGCCAGCAGCCGGTCGGCGGGGACAGATACGCAGTATTTT.

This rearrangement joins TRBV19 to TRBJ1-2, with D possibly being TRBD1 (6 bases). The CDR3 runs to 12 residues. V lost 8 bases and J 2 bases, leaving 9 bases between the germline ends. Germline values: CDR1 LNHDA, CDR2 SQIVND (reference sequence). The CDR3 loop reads CASQQGNYGYTF. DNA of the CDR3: TGTGCCAGTCAACAGGGAAACTATGGCTACACCTTC.

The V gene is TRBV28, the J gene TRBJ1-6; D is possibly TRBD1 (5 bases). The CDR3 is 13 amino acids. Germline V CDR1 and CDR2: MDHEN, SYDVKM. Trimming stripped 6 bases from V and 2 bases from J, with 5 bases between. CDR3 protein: CASRDTYNSPLHF. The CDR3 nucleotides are TGTGCCAGCAGGGACACCTATAATTCACCCCTCCACTTT.

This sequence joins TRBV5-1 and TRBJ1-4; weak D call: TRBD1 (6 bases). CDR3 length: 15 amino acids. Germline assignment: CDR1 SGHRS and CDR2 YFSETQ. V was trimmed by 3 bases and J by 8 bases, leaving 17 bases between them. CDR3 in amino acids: CASSWLLGAGEKLFF. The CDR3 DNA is TGCGCCAGCAGCTGGCTTTTGGGGGCAGGGGAAAAACTGTTTTTT.

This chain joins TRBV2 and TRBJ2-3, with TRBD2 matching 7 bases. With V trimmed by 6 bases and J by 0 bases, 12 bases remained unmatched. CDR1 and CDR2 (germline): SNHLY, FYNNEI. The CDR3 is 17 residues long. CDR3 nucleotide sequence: TGTGCCAGCAGCGACTCTCGACTAGCTTCGAGCACAGATACGCAGTATTTT. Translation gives CASSDSRLASSTDTQYF.

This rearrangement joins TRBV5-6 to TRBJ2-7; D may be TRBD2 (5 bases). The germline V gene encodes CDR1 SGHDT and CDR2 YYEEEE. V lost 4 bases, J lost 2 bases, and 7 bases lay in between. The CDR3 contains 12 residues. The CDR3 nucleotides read TGTGCCAGCAGCCGGGATGCCTACGAGCAGTACTTC. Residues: CASSRDAYEQYF.

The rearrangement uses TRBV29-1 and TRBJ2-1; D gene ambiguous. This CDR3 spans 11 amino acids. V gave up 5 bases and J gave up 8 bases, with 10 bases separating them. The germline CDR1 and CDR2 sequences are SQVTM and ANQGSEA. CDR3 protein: CSVKGLDEQFF. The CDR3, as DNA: TGCAGCGTTAAAGGTCTCGATGAGCAGTTCTTC.

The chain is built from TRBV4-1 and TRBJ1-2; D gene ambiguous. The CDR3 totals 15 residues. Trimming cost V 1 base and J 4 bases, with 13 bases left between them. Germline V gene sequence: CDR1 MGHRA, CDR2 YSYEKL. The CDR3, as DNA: TGCGCCAGCAGCCAAGGACAACCTGTGGGCTATGGCTACACCTTC. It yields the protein CASSQGQPVGYGYTF.

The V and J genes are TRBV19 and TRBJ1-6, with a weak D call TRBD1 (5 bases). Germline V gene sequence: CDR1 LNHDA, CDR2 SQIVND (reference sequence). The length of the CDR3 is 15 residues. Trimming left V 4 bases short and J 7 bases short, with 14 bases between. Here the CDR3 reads CASSTSWGGNSPLHF. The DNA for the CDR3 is TGTGCCAGTAGTACCAGTTGGGGGGGGAATTCACCCCTCCACTTT.

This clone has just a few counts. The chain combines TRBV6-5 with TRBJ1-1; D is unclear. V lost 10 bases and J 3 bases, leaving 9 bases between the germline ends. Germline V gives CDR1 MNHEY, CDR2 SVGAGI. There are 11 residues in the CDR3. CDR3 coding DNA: TGTGCCACCAGGAGGTACACTGAAGCTTTCTTT. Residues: CATRRYTEAFF.